This is a list of T cell receptor beta chains from one sample in a study of breast tumors, draining lymph nodes, adjacent tissues. One entry per CDR3 protein, called by TCRdb with MiXCR from the multiplex PCR reads. Here the sample spans about 100,000 distinct CDR3 sequences, 21% being singletons. Specimen: axillary lymph node tissue. These receptors were taken from a female donor with breast cancer. Some clones in this sample may be carry-over from other donors' samples. CDR3s include the opening cysteine and the closing phenylalanine or tryptophan. Expanded clones get a size class; other rows say once, few or many, or leave the size out.

j_call	clone_size	v_call	cdr3_aa
TRBJ1-5	many	TRBV19	CASIGQGGFSNQPQHF
TRBJ1-1	NA	TRBV20-1	CSARPGWGYTEAFF
TRBJ1-5	NA	TRBV28	CASSFRQASNQPQHF
TRBJ2-2	NA	TRBV27	CASGDRVYLGELFF
TRBJ2-5	few	TRBV18	CASSPRQGVETQYF
TRBJ2-7	many	TRBV28	CASSLGQGWYF
TRBJ1-6	many	TRBV12-3/TRBV12-4	CASSFGTANSPLHF
TRBJ2-5	many	TRBV4-1	CASSQSGGTWGKETQYF
TRBJ1-5	many	TRBV5-1	CASSAGQGGSNQPQHF
TRBJ1-2	many	TRBV30	CAWSGLPGLGGLAF
TRBJ1-2	many	TRBV20-1	CSARAQVNSYGYTF
TRBJ2-7	many	TRBV10-3	CAINSGTSFYEQYF
TRBJ2-3	many	TRBV9	CASSVARGRSTDTQYF
TRBJ1-4	many	TRBV20-1	CSANSDRESTNEKLFF
TRBJ2-1	many	TRBV10-1	CASRRPRDGRVNEQFF
TRBJ1-3	many	TRBV12-3/TRBV12-4	CASSLLAGNTIYF
TRBJ2-1	many	TRBV9	CASSVRTSDLNEQFF
TRBJ2-3	many	TRBV6-1	CASMAGGKIDTQYF
TRBJ1-2	NA	TRBV18	CASSPNPAGATYGYTF
TRBJ2-7	few	TRBV27	CARDRWGTYEQYF
TRBJ2-7	many	TRBV4-1	CASSQEFLRRVLHEQYF
TRBJ1-2	few	TRBV18	CASSPASTPNYGYTF
TRBJ2-7	many	TRBV20-1	CSARDLGIPHAEQYF
TRBJ1-1	NA	TRBV6-1	CASRDRSLNTEAFF
TRBJ1-2	many	TRBV6-1	CASRYRGDVGYTF
TRBJ1-1	NA	TRBV7-9	CASSRDSVSLEAFF
TRBJ2-1	few	TRBV3-1	CASSQYRDRVEQFF
TRBJ1-2	few	TRBV18	CASSQGQGNYGYTF
TRBJ1-6	many	TRBV2	CASSPDRGSANSPLHF
TRBJ2-2	many	TRBV10-1	CASGSTGELFF
TRBJ2-7	many	TRBV27	CASSPSGEAYEQYF
TRBJ2-3	few	TRBV27	CASSWTGLDTQYF
TRBJ1-1	NA	TRBV28	CASRRQGGGTEAFF
TRBJ1-2	many	TRBV5-1	CASAMGLSTGYTF
TRBJ1-6	many	TRBV11-2	CASSLGQVGSPLHF
TRBJ2-2	many	TRBV2	CASSSGTGELFF
TRBJ2-7	NA	TRBV3-1	CASSQDFSGASAYEQYF
TRBJ1-2	NA	TRBV29-1	CSALVDGGYTF
TRBJ2-7	many	TRBV6-1	CASSESAITPSYEQYF
TRBJ1-5	NA	TRBV19	CASSPRRGNQPQHF
TRBJ1-2	many	TRBV7-9	CASSLEWETVNGYTF
TRBJ2-2	few	TRBV20-1	CSARPGVVAGELFF
TRBJ2-2	many	TRBV5-1	CASSNGASGLTNTGELFF
TRBJ2-3	many	TRBV10-3	CAIRGFDTQYF
TRBJ2-7	many	TRBV12-3/TRBV12-4	CASGRGAYEQYF
TRBJ2-1	NA	TRBV19	CASSIVGQSSYNEQFF